The 24 T cell receptor beta chains in this list originate from one sample, sequenced in a study of T cells after yellow fever vaccination. TCRdb recomputed calls from the 5' RACE reads with MiXCR, one row per CDR3 protein. Among 200,000 to 300,000 distinct CDR3 sequences listed, approximately 6.3% were seen once. The source was CD4+ T cells sorted from PBMCs, collected on the day of the yellow fever booster vaccination. The receptors here all came from a man between 25 and 39 years old who received the YFV17D yellow fever vaccine.

This clonotype was observed a few times. The CDR3 sequence: CASANRNEQFF. In DNA, the CDR3 is TGTGCCAGCGCGAACCGGAATGAGCAGTTCTTC. The gene calls are TRBV7-2 and TRBJ2-1; D gene ambiguous. CDR3 length equals 11 residues. Trimming cost V 8 bases and J 7 bases, with 9 bases left between them. Looked up from germline, CDR1 is SGHTA and CDR2 is FQGNSA.

This clonotype was detected ten times or more. The chain joins TRBV28 to TRBJ2-1; D uncertain. Germline assignment: CDR1 MDHEN and CDR2 SYDVKM. The length of the CDR3 is 13 residues. V was trimmed by 5 bases and J by 7 bases, leaving 12 bases between them. The CDR3 spells CASSPGSRNEQFF. The CDR3 nucleotides are TGTGCCAGCAGTCCGGGCTCTCGGAATGAGCAGTTCTTC.

The gene calls are TRBV12-3 or TRBV12-4 and TRBJ2-7; D is ambiguous. The CDR3 runs to 14 residues. V lost 1 base to trimming and J lost 4 bases, with 11 bases between them. Written as DNA, the CDR3 is TGTGCCAGCAGTTTAGAGGGCAGGATGTACGAGCAGTACTTC. This codes for CASSLEGRMYEQYF.

This clonotype has a count of ten or more. The CDR3 DNA is TGTGCCAGCAGCCCTCAGGGGGCTGGTGAGCAGTTCTTC. Its protein is CASSPQGAGEQFF. V usage is TRBV3-1 and J usage is TRBJ2-1; 8 bases fit TRBD1. The V gene's germline CDR1 is LGHDT and CDR2 YNNKEL (reference sequence). The CDR3 has 13 residues. Losses at the gene ends were 4 bases for V and 9 bases for J; bases not matched to a gene: 5.

This clonotype occurred a few times. The gene calls are TRBV24-1 and TRBJ2-1, with D tentatively TRBD1 (6 bases). CDR1 is KGHDR and CDR2 is SFDVKD in the germline V gene. With 2 bases removed from V and 2 bases from J, the gap between germline ends came to 9 bases. There are 15 residues in the CDR3. DNA of the CDR3: TGTGCCACCAGTGATTCAGGGGACCCCTACAATGAGCAGTTCTTC. It codes for CATSDSGDPYNEQFF.

This clonotype was picked up many times. The rearrangement joins TRBV7-2 to TRBJ2-3; TRBD2 matches 7 bases. This CDR3 region has 15 residues. V shed 5 bases, J shed 3 bases, and the junction held 8 bases outside the gene matches. The V gene's germline CDR1 is SGHTA and CDR2 FQGNSA. The CDR3 DNA sequence: TGTGCCAGCAGCCCGTGGGGAGGGGAAACAGATACGCAGTATTTT. Protein sequence: CASSPWGGETDTQYF. Complete variable domain (other parts from reference TRBV7-2 and TRBJ2-3): GAGVSQSPSNKVTEKGKDVELRCDPISGHTALYWYRQSLGQGLEFLIYFQGNSAPDKSGLPSDRFSAERTGGSVSTLTIQRTQQEDSAVYLCASSPWGGETDTQYFGPGTRLTVL.

In this sample, this clonotype turned up a few times. Here the CDR3 reads CASRLTSGGQGTEAFF. CDR3 coding DNA: TGTGCCAGCAGATTGACTTCGGGGGGACAGGGCACTGAAGCTTTCTTT. This chain links TRBV6-5 with TRBJ1-1, with 9 bases that match TRBD1. V lost 6 bases to trimming and J lost 4 bases; unmatched junction nucleotides: 12. This CDR3 has 16 residues. Germline V CDR1 and CDR2: MNHEY, SVGAGI.

The chain carries TRBV7-2 and TRBJ2-5, with 16 nucleotides matching TRBD2. The CDR3 has 16 amino acids. In germline, CDR1 is SGHTA, CDR2 FQGNSA. V trimming: 3 bases; J trimming: 5 bases; junction bases outside the gene matches: 3. The CDR3 sequence: CASSFSGLAGGETQYF. The CDR3 nucleotides read TGTGCCAGCAGCTTTTCGGGACTAGCGGGAGGGGAGACCCAGTACTTC.

This chain joins TRBV6-5 and TRBJ2-1; tentatively, D is TRBD2 (6 bases). The CDR3 contains 14 residues. The ends were cut back, 2 bases at V and 14 bases at J, with 19 bases in the middle. The germline V gene has CDR1 MNHEY and CDR2 SVGAGI. CDR3 nucleotides: TGTGCCAGCAGTTACGGAGTAGCGGCTCCCAAGGAGTTCTTC. It encodes CASSYGVAAPKEFF.

This clonotype was seen only a few times. The rearrangement joins TRBV7-2 to TRBJ2-1, with D hard to call. Germline CDR1 reads SGHTA; CDR2 reads FQGNSA. The CDR3 has 16 amino acids. The V and J ends lost 1 base and 4 bases respectively, with 14 bases between them. The CDR3 nucleotides read TGTGCCAGCAGCTTAGAGTCGGTAGGGCTATACAATGAGCAGTTCTTC. Residues: CASSLESVGLYNEQFF. The full variable domain, in which reference TRBV7-2 and TRBJ2-1 provide the parts outside the CDR3, is GAGVSQSPSNKVTEKGKDVELRCDPISGHTALYWYRQSLGQGLEFLIYFQGNSAPDKSGLPSDRFSAERTGGSVSTLTIQRTQQEDSAVYLCASSLESVGLYNEQFFGPGTRLTVL.

This clonotype was seen a handful of times. The chain uses TRBV19 and TRBJ2-2, with 8 nucleotides matching TRBD1. With 3 bases clipped from V and 6 bases from J, the junction kept 6 bases outside the gene matches. This CDR3 has 15 residues. In germline, CDR1 is LNHDA, CDR2 SQIVND (reference sequence). CDR3 sequence reads: CASSIWTGRAGELFF. The CDR3 nucleotides read TGTGCCAGTAGTATTTGGACAGGGCGAGCCGGGGAGCTGTTTTTT.

This clonotype was seen at least ten times. The genes are TRBV5-1 and TRBJ2-3; TRBD2 matches 13 bases. Trimming took 3 bases from V and 3 from J; bases not matched to a gene: 10. The germline V gene has CDR1 SGHRS and CDR2 YFSETQ. The CDR3 extends over 18 amino acids. The CDR3 coding sequence is TGCGCCAGCAGCTCACCCGGACTAGCGGGAGCGAGTACAGATACGCAGTATTTT. It is translated as CASSSPGLAGASTDTQYF.

This clonotype was seen a handful of times. The chain uses TRBV5-1 and TRBJ2-4, with D perhaps TRBD2 (5 bases). The length of the CDR3 is 17 residues. Deletions cut 2 bases from V and 2 bases from J, with 17 bases between. Germline CDR1 and CDR2: SGHRS and YFSETQ. Here the CDR3 DNA reads TGCGCCAGCAGCTTAAGTCCGGCTAGCTTATCCAAAAACATTCAGTACTTC. The encoded protein is CASSLSPASLSKNIQYF.

This clonotype was detected many times. This sequence joins TRBV7-2 and TRBJ2-4, with unresolved D. The CDR3 runs to 15 residues. CDR1 is SGHTA, CDR2 FQGNSA, per germline. Trimming removed 5 bases from V and 4 bases from J, with 15 bases in between. In DNA form, the CDR3 reads TGTGCCAGCAGCCCCTGGTCTGGCGTTAAAAACATTCAGTACTTC. Translated, it gives CASSPWSGVKNIQYF.

The table lists this clonotype with a few counts. The chain recombines TRBV2 with TRBJ1-4; D call uncertain. Germline assignment: CDR1 SNHLY and CDR2 FYNNEI. V was pared by 2 bases and J by 8 bases, with 9 bases between. The CDR3 contains 13 residues. CDR3 sequence (DNA): TGTGCCAGCAGTGAACTTCTCCGGGAAAAACTGTTTTTT. This encodes CASSELLREKLFF.

The genes are TRBV5-5 and TRBJ2-7; D might be TRBD1 or TRBD2, each matching 7 bases. Germline assignment: CDR1 SGHKS and CDR2 YYEKEE (reference sequence). The CDR3 runs to 15 residues. V was cut by 0 bases and J by 3 bases, with 13 bases left in between. The CDR3 bases are TGTGCCAGCAGCTTGGCTCAGCGGGACAGCTACGAGCAGTACTTC. Translated: CASSLAQRDSYEQYF.

Ten or more counts support this clonotype. V gene TRBV3-1 combines with J gene TRBJ2-6; unclear D gene. This CDR3 spans 14 amino acids. The V end was cut by 0 bases, the J end by 2 bases, with 2 bases between. Germline CDR1 LGHDT, CDR2 YNNKEL (reference sequence). The CDR3: CASSQDAGANVLTF. Here the CDR3 DNA reads TGTGCCAGCAGCCAAGATGCTGGGGCCAACGTCCTGACTTTC. The complete variable domain, with remaining parts taken from reference TRBV3-1 and TRBJ2-6, reads DTAVSQTPKYLVTQMGNDKSIKCEQNLGHDTMYWYKQDSKKFLKIMFSYNNKELIINETVPNRFSPKSPDKAHLNLHINSLELGDSAVYFCASSQDAGANVLTFGAGSRLTVL.

This clonotype was detected many times. The chain joins TRBV20-1 to TRBJ2-5, with 7 nucleotides matching TRBD1. The CDR3 totals 11 residues. V dropped 4 bases and J dropped 13; count of bases not matched to a gene: 9. Germline V gene data show CDR1 as DFQATT and CDR2 as SNEGSKA (reference sequence). DNA of the CDR3: TGCAGTGCTAAGGTTTTGGGACAGTTGTACTTC. This codes for CSAKVLGQLYF.

The table lists this clonotype with many counts. This chain uses TRBV5-1 with TRBJ2-3; D may correspond to TRBD1 or TRBD2 (5 bases each). Germline V CDR1 and CDR2: SGHRS, YFSETQ. V was cut by 3 bases and J by 5 bases, with 13 bases left in between. There are 14 residues in the CDR3. CDR3 DNA: TGCGCCAGCAGCTACCGGGACCCCGGAGATACGCAGTATTTT. Amino acids: CASSYRDPGDTQYF.

V is TRBV7-2 and J is TRBJ1-5; 7 nucleotides match TRBD1. Per germline, CDR1 SGHTA and CDR2 FQGNSA. V lost 5 bases to trimming and J lost 2 bases; unmatched junction nucleotides: 9. This CDR3 contains 16 residues. The CDR3 DNA reads TGTGCCAGCAGCACACAGGGGCAAGGAGGCAATCAGCCCCAGCATTTT. It codes for CASSTQGQGGNQPQHF.

The chain couples TRBV20-1 to TRBJ1-5; 7 positions match TRBD1. The junction had 12 bases not matched to a gene; V was cut back by 5 bases and J by 5 bases. The CDR3 has 15 amino acids. From germline, CDR1 is DFQATT and CDR2 SNEGSKA (reference sequence). CDR3 in amino acids: CSALIPGTEDQPQHF. CDR3 DNA: TGCAGTGCTCTAATACCGGGGACAGAGGATCAGCCCCAGCATTTT.

This clonotype has just one count. This chain uses TRBV20-1 with TRBJ2-7, with 9 bases matching TRBD2. Germline V gives CDR1 DFQATT, CDR2 SNEGSKA (reference sequence). The CDR3 runs 14 residues. J lost 2 bases, V lost 6 bases, and 8 bases had no gene match. This CDR3 reads CSARRREGPYEQYF. Written as DNA, the CDR3 is TGCAGTGCCCGCCGGCGGGAGGGCCCCTACGAGCAGTACTTC.

In this sample, this clonotype turned up many times. The V gene is TRBV20-1, the J gene TRBJ1-2, with TRBD1 as a possible D gene (6 bases). Trimming took off 1 base at V and 3 bases at J, with 18 bases between the two ends. From germline, CDR1 is DFQATT and CDR2 SNEGSKA (reference sequence). This CDR3 is built from 16 residues. The CDR3 nucleotides are TGCAGTGCTAGAGCGGGACGCTGGGGGCGTGACTATGGCTACACCTTC. As protein: CSARAGRWGRDYGYTF.

This clonotype was seen repeatedly, ten times or more. The junction differs from germline at one of its ends, possibly a read error. J is TRBJ1-1 and V is TRBV23-1; the match to TRBD1 covers 9 bases. TRBV23-1 is flagged as an ORF with uncertain function. The CDR3 spans 16 residues. CDR3: CASSAPSSRDRVERIF. The CDR3 coding sequence is TGCGCCAGCAGCGCACCTTCGTCCCGGGACAGGGTTGAGAGAATCTTT.